A selection of T cell receptor beta chains follows, all from one sample in a study of blood T cell repertoires in COVID-19. Sequenced by immunoSEQ multiplex PCR; TCRdb stores in-frame clones only, minus some. The sample consists of some 86,000 clones, approximately 90% of them appearing once. The sequencing sample was made of peripheral blood. The receptors were sampled from a human donor with active COVID-19. The donor label of this sample is uncertain. Each CDR3 is given with its conserved first and last residue. A D gene is named only where the DNA matches it firmly.

D,V,J,CDR3
.,TRBV2,TRBJ2-5,CASGPETQYF
.,TRBV5-1,TRBJ2-3,CASSLASRQTDTQYF
.,TRBV28,TRBJ1-2,CASTLREGVRFYGYTF
.,TRBV6-6,TRBJ2-1,CASSYSEGSSYNEQFF
.,TRBV5-5,TRBJ1-2,CASSLAEQGRYGYTF
TRBD2,TRBV3-1/TRBV3-2,TRBJ2-1,CASSPGAGGSSYNEQFF
.,TRBV5-4,TRBJ2-3,CASSFSKNTQYF
TRBD1,TRBV5-1,TRBJ2-5,CASSYRGMETQYF
.,TRBV27,TRBJ1-1,CASSLSFQGGEAFF
.,TRBV5-5,TRBJ2-1,CASSLGGRGGNEQFF
.,TRBV5-1,TRBJ2-7,CASRNGGAGVYEQYF
.,TRBV6-5,TRBJ2-7,CASSPRQTPYEQYF
.,TRBV4-3,TRBJ1-2,CASSQDQDGLYGYTF
.,TRBV19,TRBJ2-3,CASSPSWQVTERDTQYF
TRBD1,TRBV6-5,TRBJ1-1,CASSPPGQENTEAFF
TRBD1,TRBV5-6,TRBJ2-2,CASSTGTDNTGELFF
TRBD1,TRBV6-4,TRBJ2-2,CASSQGADTGELFF
.,TRBV27,TRBJ2-4,CASSFGQKNIQYF
TRBD2,TRBV19,TRBJ2-1,CASSATSGGLYNEQFF
.,TRBV11-2,TRBJ1-2,CASSPEGLDSIGYTF
TRBD1,TRBV24-1,TRBJ2-5,CATSITGAPGAQYF
.,TRBV5-1,TRBJ1-3,CASSFNTRGDTIYF
TRBD2,TRBV13,TRBJ2-1,CASSMTGGIYNEQFF
.,TRBV7-3,TRBJ2-3,CASNTGRGGITDTQYF
.,TRBV18,TRBJ2-1,CASSQVGERYNEQFF
.,TRBV24-1,TRBJ2-2,CATSGIANTGELFF
TRBD1,TRBV27,TRBJ2-7,CASSLLRPLTGTILSYEQYF
TRBD1,TRBV7-7,TRBJ2-5,CASSPKDRGWETQYF
TRBD1,TRBV19,TRBJ1-6,CASSPRDREDSPLHF
TRBD1,TRBV19,TRBJ2-2,CASRRPGQGMTGELFF
TRBD2,TRBV9,TRBJ2-3,CASSVGGLAGPTDTQYF
.,TRBV3-1/TRBV3-2,TRBJ2-3,CASSHSAHTDTQYF
.,TRBV9,TRBJ2-7,CASSVQGSYEQYF
TRBD1,TRBV19,TRBJ1-1,CASQGQGIGNLMNTEAFF
.,TRBV15,TRBJ1-4,CATSRVAGFNEKLFF
TRBD1,TRBV6-2/TRBV6-3,TRBJ1-2,CASSYSLPGGPGYTF
TRBD1,TRBV25-1,TRBJ2-2,CASSFRGSTGELFF
.,TRBV4-3,TRBJ1-3,CASSQATPTSFSGNTIYF
TRBD1,TRBV5-1,TRBJ2-7,CASSSRGPDYEQYF
TRBD1,TRBV6-5,TRBJ2-3,CASSYTAGGRRDTQYF